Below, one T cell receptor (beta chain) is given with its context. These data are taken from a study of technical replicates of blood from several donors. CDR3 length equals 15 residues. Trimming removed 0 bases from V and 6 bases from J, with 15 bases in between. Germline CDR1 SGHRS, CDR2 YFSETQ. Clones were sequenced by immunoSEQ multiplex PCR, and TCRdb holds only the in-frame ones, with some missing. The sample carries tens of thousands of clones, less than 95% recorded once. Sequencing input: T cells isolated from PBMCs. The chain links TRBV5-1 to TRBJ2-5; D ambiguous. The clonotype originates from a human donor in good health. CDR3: CASSLVVQVEKTQYF. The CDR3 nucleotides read TGCGCCAGCAGCTTGGTAGTGCAGGTAGAAAAGACCCAGTACTTC.